The T cell receptor beta chain described here comes from a study of blood T cell repertoires in COVID-19. Looking at the study overall: From T cells, B-cell-depleted T cells, or PBMCs came the material, which was cDNA or gDNA.

This clone was seen a single time. Per the original data handling: Cell counts per sample came from amplifying reference gene primers. The method was immunoSEQ multiplex PCR; TCRdb's version includes in-frame clones alone and lacks a portion of them. Clonal size and the V and J genes are those of that table, whereas D and trimming came from the DNA. The sample includes around 160,000 clones, more than 75% of them seen just once. Germline CDR1 SSHAT, CDR2 FNYEAQ (reference sequence). Trimming removed 6 bases at V and 7 bases at J, with 15 bases between. The CDR3 sequence is 13 residues long. The sequence was obtained from a man aged 60 to 69 with active or convalescent COVID-19. Sequenced material: peripheral blood. The chain combines TRBV7-7 with TRBJ1-2, with D possibly being TRBD1 (5 bases). The CDR3, as DNA: TGTGCCAGCAGTCGCCCCGGGGGTGCTGGCTACACCTTC. This encodes CASSRPGGAGYTF.